The 18 T cell receptor beta chains below come from one sample, sequenced in a study of response to subunit inactivated influenza vaccine. TCRdb used MiXCR to reprocess the RT-PCR reads, holding one entry per CDR3 protein. The sample lists 500,000 to 550,000 distinct CDR3 sequences, around 7.7% occurring once. Material: PBMCs from blood, obtained less than 30 months after vaccination. These receptors originate from a man between 50 and 70 years old who received an inactivated influenza vaccine.

This clonotype was detected a few times. CDR3 sequence: CASSYRVRSLPGELFF. The CDR3 DNA is TGTGCCAGCAGTTATCGAGTTAGGTCCCTTCCGGGGGAGCTGTTTTTT. The rearrangement links TRBV6-2 or TRBV6-3 to TRBJ2-2; D gene uncertain. V was pared by 3 bases and J by 8 bases, with 19 bases between. Germline-derived CDR1 and CDR2 are MNHEY and SVGEGT. The CDR3 contains 16 residues.

The table lists this clonotype with a few counts. The chain couples TRBV5-4 to TRBJ1-2; 8 nucleotides line up with TRBD1. CDR1 and CDR2 (germline): SGHNT, YYREEE (reference sequence). CDR3 length equals 15 residues. V trimming: 3 bases; J trimming: 6 bases; junction bases outside the gene matches: 10. The CDR3 nucleotides are TGTGCCAGCAGCTCGCACCTAGGACAGGGTCATGGCTACACCTTC. Encoded protein: CASSSHLGQGHGYTF.

This clonotype was observed a handful of times. This chain links TRBV6-1 with TRBJ2-6, with D maybe TRBD1 (5 bases). The CDR3 extends over 16 amino acids. The germline V gene encodes CDR1 MNHNS and CDR2 SASEGT. The ends were cut back, 4 bases at V and 4 bases at J, with 14 bases in the middle. Here the CDR3 reads CASSVGQGAGANVLTF. CDR3 nucleotides: TGTGCCAGCAGTGTGGGCCAGGGTGCCGGGGCCAACGTCCTGACTTTC.

The rearrangement uses TRBV9 and TRBJ2-3, with 11 bases fitting TRBD2. Germline CDR1 reads SGDLS; CDR2 reads YYNGEE. Unmatched junction bases numbered 7, after V lost 2 bases and J lost 8 bases. The CDR3 has 15 amino acids. CDR3 sequence reads: CASSVSGGAFGTQYF. DNA for the CDR3: TGTGCCAGCAGCGTTAGCGGGGGGGCGTTTGGTACGCAGTATTTT. The full variable domain, its missing parts supplied by reference TRBV9 and TRBJ2-3, is DSGVTQTPKHLITATGQRVTLRCSPRSGDLSVYWYQQSLDQGLQFLIQYYNGEERAKGNILERFSAQQFPDLHSELNLSSLELGDSALYFCASSVSGGAFGTQYFGPGTRLTVL.

In its sample, this clonotype was seen a few times. The chain joins TRBV29-1 to TRBJ2-3, with 7 bases matching TRBD2. V dropped 1 base and J dropped 4; count of bases not matched to a gene: 5. The germline V gene encodes CDR1 SQVTM and CDR2 ANQGSEA. This CDR3 has 14 residues. The CDR3 region is CSVEGLAGADTQYF. CDR3 coding DNA: TGCAGCGTTGAAGGACTAGCTGGGGCAGATACGCAGTATTTT.

This clonotype was recorded a few times. This chain uses TRBV10-3 with TRBJ2-1; TRBD2 matches at 14 bases. The CDR3 length is 16 residues. Germline CDR1 and CDR2: ENHRY and SYGVKD. The trim removed 6 bases at V and 7 bases at J, leaving 8 bases unmatched. CDR3: CAIRGPGLAGVNEQFF. The CDR3 region has the DNA TGTGCCATCAGGGGTCCGGGACTAGCGGGAGTGAATGAGCAGTTCTTC.

This clonotype turned up a few times. CDR3 coding DNA: TGTGCCAGCAGCGTATACCAGGGGAATGAGCAGTTCTTC. It codes for CASSVYQGNEQFF. The chain has TRBV9 and TRBJ2-1, with D possibly being TRBD1 (6 bases). Deletions cut 1 base from V and 7 bases from J, with 9 bases between. Per the germline V gene, CDR1 is SGDLS and CDR2 is YYNGEE. The length of the CDR3 is 13 residues.

This clonotype was counted only a few times. The chain couples TRBV12-3 or TRBV12-4 to TRBJ2-2, with 9 bases fitting TRBD1. The V segment lost 7 bases and the J segment 4 bases; nucleotides outside the gene matches: 7. The CDR3 spans 15 residues. In DNA form, the CDR3 reads TGTGCCAGCACCCCCGGGACAGGGACCACCGGGGAGCTGTTTTTT. The encoded protein is CASTPGTGTTGELFF.

This clonotype has only a few counts. The chain is built from TRBV7-9 and TRBJ2-3, with D uncertain. Between the trimmed V and J ends, which lost 5 bases and 2 bases, there was a span of 17 bases. The CDR3 covers 16 residues. The germline V gene has CDR1 SEHNR and CDR2 FQNEAQ (reference sequence). The CDR3 spells CASSPTRGGPTDTQYF. The CDR3 DNA reads as TGTGCCAGCAGCCCCACGCGCGGTGGCCCCACAGATACGCAGTATTTT.

This clonotype was detected only a few times. The gene calls are TRBV7-8 and TRBJ1-6, with unresolved D. CDR3 length equals 15 residues. In germline, CDR1 is SGHVS, CDR2 FQNEAQ. Trimming left V 4 bases short and J 7 bases short, with 14 bases between. CDR3 bases: TGTGCCAGCAGCTATCGAGAGGTCGGGAATTCACCCCTCCACTTT. Its protein is CASSYREVGNSPLHF.

This clonotype showed up just a few times. This chain connects TRBV6-1 to TRBJ2-3; D is unresolved. The CDR3 extends over 13 amino acids. Trimming removed 2 bases from V and 5 bases from J, with 8 bases in between. Germline loops: CDR1 MNHNS, CDR2 SASEGT. The CDR3 loop reads CASSERLKDTQYF. The CDR3 region has the DNA TGTGCCAGCAGTGAACGTCTAAAAGATACGCAGTATTTT.

In this sample, this clonotype turned up many times. The gene calls are TRBV29-1 and TRBJ2-3; D might be TRBD1 or TRBD2, each matching 6 bases. V lost 1 base to trimming and J lost 2 bases, with 13 bases between them. CDR1 and CDR2 (germline): SQVTM, ANQGSEA. The CDR3 extends over 15 amino acids. CDR3 residues: CSVEGGASATDTQYF. The CDR3 DNA follows: TGCAGCGTTGAAGGGGGGGCGTCGGCCACAGATACGCAGTATTTT.

This clonotype was detected a few times. The chain is built from TRBV28 and TRBJ2-1; a possible D gene is TRBD2 (6 bases). This CDR3 is built from 14 residues. V dropped 3 bases and J dropped 9 bases, with 15 bases sitting between them. Germline V gene data show CDR1 as MDHEN and CDR2 as SYDVKM. The CDR3 reads CASSLGLGFGEQFF. DNA of the CDR3: TGTGCCAGCAGTTTGGGACTTGGTTTCGGTGAGCAGTTCTTC.

This clonotype was picked up many times. The chain uses TRBV20-1 and TRBJ2-3, with D maybe TRBD2 (5 bases). This CDR3 comprises 13 residues. Germline assignment: CDR1 DFQATT and CDR2 SNEGSKA (reference sequence). The V end lost 4 bases, the J end lost 2 bases, and 10 bases lay between the germline ends. This CDR3 is CSATERNTDTQYF. The CDR3 DNA reads as TGCAGTGCTACGGAGCGGAACACAGATACGCAGTATTTT.

In this sample, this clonotype turned up many times. This chain links TRBV5-1 with TRBJ1-1, with 8 bases fitting TRBD1. This CDR3 spans 15 amino acids. The ends lost 4 bases at V and 1 base at J; junction bases unmatched: 6. Germline assignment: CDR1 SGHRS and CDR2 YFSETQ. The CDR3 bases are TGCGCCAGCAGCATGCCCGGGACAGGGAACACTGAAGCTTTCTTT. Its translation is CASSMPGTGNTEAFF.

The chain is built from TRBV12-3 or TRBV12-4 and TRBJ2-6, with unresolved D. With 6 bases removed from V and 0 bases from J, the gap between germline ends came to 21 bases. This CDR3 is 19 amino acids long. CDR3 coding DNA: TGTGCCAGCAGGCCCGCCCCGTCGGGCGAAAGCTCTGGGGCCAACGTCCTGACTTTC. Translation gives CASRPAPSGESSGANVLTF.

In this sample, this clonotype turned up a few times. The chain is built from TRBV9 and TRBJ2-3, with 12 bases identical to TRBD2. Germline CDR1 and CDR2: SGDLS and YYNGEE. This CDR3 is built from 14 residues. V was pared by 7 bases and J by 5 bases, with 5 bases of the junction left unmatched. The CDR3 nucleotides are TGTGCCAGCGGACTAGCGGGGCGCGGAGATACGCAGTATTTT. This translates into CASGLAGRGDTQYF.

The V call is TRBV20-1, the J call TRBJ2-3; D is perhaps TRBD2 (6 bases). With 1 base removed from V and 0 bases from J, the gap between germline ends came to 11 bases. The CDR3 is made up of 15 amino acids. Germline V gene lookup returns CDR1 DFQATT and CDR2 SNEGSKA (reference sequence). The CDR3 region is CSARGISGSTDTQYF. The CDR3 coding sequence is TGCAGTGCTAGAGGAATTAGCGGAAGCACAGATACGCAGTATTTT.